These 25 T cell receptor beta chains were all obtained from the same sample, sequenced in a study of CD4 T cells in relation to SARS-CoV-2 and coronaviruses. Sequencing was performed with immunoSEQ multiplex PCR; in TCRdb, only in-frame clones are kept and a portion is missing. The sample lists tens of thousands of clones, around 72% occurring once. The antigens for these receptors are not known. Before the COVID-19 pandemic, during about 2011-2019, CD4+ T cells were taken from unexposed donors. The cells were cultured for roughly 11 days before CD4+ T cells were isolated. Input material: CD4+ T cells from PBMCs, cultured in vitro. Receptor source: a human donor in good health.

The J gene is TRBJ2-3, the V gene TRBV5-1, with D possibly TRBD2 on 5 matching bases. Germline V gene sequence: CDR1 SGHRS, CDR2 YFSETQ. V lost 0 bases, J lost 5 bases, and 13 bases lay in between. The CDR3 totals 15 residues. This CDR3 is CASSLVGVREDTQYF. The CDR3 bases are TGCGCCAGCAGCTTGGTCGGGGTCCGGGAAGATACGCAGTATTTT.

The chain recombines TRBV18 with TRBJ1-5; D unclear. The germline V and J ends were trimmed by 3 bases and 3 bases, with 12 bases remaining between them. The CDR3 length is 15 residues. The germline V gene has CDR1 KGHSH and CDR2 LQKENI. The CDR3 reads CASSPVEGHNQPQHF. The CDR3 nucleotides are TGTGCCAGCTCACCGGTTGAGGGCCACAATCAGCCCCAGCATTTT.

The CDR3 DNA follows: TGCGCCAGCAGCCGCGGGACTAGCGGGGGGAGCACAGATACGCAGTATTTT. Translated: CASSRGTSGGSTDTQYF. The chain links TRBV4-1 to TRBJ2-3; 15 bases are shared with TRBD2. V lost 4 bases to trimming and J lost 0 bases; unmatched junction nucleotides: 2. The CDR3 has 17 residues. Germline V gene sequence: CDR1 MGHRA, CDR2 YSYEKL.

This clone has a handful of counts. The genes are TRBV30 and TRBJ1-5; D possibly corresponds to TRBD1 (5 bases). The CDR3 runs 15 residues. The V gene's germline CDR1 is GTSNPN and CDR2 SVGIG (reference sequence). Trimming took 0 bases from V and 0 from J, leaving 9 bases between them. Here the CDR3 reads CAWSVGGGSNQPQHF. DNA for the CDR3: TGTGCCTGGAGTGTCGGGGGGGGTAGCAATCAGCCCCAGCATTTT.

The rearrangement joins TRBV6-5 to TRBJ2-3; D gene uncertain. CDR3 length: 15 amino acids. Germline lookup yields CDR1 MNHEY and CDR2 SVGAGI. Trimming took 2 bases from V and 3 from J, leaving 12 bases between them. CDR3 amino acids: CASSYAHQSTDTQYF. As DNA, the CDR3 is TGTGCCAGCAGTTACGCCCACCAGAGTACAGATACGCAGTATTTT.

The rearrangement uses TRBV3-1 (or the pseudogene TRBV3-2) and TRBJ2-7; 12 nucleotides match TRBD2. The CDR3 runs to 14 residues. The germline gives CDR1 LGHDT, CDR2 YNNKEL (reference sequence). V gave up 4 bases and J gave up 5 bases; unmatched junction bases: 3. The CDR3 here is CASSLLAGGNEQYF. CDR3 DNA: TGTGCCAGCAGCCTACTAGCGGGAGGAAACGAGCAGTACTTC.

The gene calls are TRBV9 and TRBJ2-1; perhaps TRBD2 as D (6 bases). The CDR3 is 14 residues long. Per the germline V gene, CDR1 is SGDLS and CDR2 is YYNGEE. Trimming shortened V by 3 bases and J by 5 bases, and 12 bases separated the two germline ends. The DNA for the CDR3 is TGTGCCAGCAGCGCGACTAGGCCGGACAATGAGCAGTTCTTC. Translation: CASSATRPDNEQFF.

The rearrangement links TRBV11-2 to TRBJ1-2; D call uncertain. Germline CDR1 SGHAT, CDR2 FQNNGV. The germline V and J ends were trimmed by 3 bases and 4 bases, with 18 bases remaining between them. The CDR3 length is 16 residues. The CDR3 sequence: CASSLFPPPQAYGYTF. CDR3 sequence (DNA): TGTGCCAGCAGCTTGTTTCCTCCCCCCCAGGCCTATGGCTACACCTTC.

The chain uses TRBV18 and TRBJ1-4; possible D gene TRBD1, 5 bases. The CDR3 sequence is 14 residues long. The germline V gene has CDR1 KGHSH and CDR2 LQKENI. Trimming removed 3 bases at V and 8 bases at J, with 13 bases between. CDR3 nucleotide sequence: TGTGCCAGCTCACCGACAGTCCGCCCGGAAAAACTGTTTTTT. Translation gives CASSPTVRPEKLFF.

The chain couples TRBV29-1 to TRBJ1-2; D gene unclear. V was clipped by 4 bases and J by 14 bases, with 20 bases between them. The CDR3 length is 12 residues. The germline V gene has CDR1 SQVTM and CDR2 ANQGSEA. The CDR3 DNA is TGCAGCGTTGTTTCAGGAGCCCTCCTCAAGACCTTC. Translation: CSVVSGALLKTF.

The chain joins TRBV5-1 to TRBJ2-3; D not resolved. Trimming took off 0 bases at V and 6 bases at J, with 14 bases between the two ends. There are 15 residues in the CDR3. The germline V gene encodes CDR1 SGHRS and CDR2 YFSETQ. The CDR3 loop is CASSLAEGSTDTQYF. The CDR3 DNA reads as TGCGCCAGCAGCTTGGCCGAAGGCTCAACGGATACGCAGTATTTT.

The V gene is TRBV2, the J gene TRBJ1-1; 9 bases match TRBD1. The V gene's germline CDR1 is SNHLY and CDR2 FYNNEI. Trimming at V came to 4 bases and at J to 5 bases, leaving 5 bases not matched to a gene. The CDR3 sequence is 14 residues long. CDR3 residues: CASSVRQGGTEAFF. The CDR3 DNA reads TGTGCCAGCAGTGTCCGACAGGGGGGGACTGAAGCTTTCTTT.

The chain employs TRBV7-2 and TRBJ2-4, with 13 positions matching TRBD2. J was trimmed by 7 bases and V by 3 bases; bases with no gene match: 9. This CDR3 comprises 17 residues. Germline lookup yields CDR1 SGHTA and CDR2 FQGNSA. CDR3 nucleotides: TGTGCCAGCAGCTTGGGTACTAGCGGGGGGGCCCGGAACATTCAGTACTTC. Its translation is CASSLGTSGGARNIQYF.

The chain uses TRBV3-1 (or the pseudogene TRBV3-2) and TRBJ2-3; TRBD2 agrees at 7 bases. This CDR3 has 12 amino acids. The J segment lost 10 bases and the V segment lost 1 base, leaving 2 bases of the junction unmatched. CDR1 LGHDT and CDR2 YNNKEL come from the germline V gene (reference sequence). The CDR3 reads CASSQGGGAQYF. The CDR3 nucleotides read TGTGCCAGCAGCCAAGGGGGGGGTGCGCAGTATTTT.

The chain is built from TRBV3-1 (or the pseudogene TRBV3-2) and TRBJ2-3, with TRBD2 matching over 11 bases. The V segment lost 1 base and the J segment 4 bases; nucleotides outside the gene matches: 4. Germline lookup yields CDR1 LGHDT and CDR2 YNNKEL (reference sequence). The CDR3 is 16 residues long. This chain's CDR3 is CASSQAVAGGADTQYF. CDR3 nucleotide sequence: TGTGCCAGCAGCCAAGCGGTAGCGGGGGGGGCAGATACGCAGTATTTT.

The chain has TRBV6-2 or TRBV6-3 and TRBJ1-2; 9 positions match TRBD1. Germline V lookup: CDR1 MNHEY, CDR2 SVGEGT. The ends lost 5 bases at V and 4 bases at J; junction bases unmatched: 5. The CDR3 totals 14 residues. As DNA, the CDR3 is TGTGCCAGCAGTAACAGGGGGCGCAGCTATGGCTACACCTTC. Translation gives CASSNRGRSYGYTF.

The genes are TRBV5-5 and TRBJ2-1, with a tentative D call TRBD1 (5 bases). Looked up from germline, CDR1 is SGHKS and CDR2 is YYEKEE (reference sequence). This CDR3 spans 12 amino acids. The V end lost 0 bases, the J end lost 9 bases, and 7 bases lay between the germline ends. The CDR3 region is CASSLEGPEQFF. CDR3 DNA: TGTGCCAGCAGCTTGGAGGGGCCTGAGCAGTTCTTC.

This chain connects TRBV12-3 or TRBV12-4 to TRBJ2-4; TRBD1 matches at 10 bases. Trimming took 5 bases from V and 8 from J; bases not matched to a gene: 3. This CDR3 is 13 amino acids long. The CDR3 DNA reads TGTGCCAGCAGTGGACAGGGGGTAGACATTCAGTACTTC. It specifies CASSGQGVDIQYF.

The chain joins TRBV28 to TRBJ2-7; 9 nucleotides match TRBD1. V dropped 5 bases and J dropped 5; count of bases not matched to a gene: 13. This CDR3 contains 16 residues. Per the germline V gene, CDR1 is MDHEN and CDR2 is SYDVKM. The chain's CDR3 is CASSPSYGQGRNEQYF. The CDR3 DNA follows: TGTGCCAGCAGTCCCTCTTATGGACAGGGGAGAAACGAGCAGTACTTC.

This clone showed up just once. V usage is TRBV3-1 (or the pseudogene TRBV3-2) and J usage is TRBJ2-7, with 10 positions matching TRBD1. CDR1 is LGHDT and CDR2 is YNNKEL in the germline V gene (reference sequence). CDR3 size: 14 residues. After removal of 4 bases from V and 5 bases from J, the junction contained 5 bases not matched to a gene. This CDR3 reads CASSLGTGVHEQYF. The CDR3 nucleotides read TGTGCCAGCAGCCTAGGGACAGGGGTTCACGAGCAGTACTTC.

CDR3 DNA: TGTGCCAGCACCTTCCCGGGAACAGATACGCAGTATTTT. Translated, it gives CASTFPGTDTQYF. The V and J genes are TRBV12-3 or TRBV12-4 and TRBJ2-3; maybe TRBD2 (5 bases). Deletions cut 7 bases from V and 3 bases from J, with 11 bases between. The CDR3 is 13 amino acids.

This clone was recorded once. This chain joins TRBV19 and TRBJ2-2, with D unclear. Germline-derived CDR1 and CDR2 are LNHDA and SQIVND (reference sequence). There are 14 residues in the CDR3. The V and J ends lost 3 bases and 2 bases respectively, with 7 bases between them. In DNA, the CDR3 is TGTGCCAGTAGTATTAACCGAAACACCGGGGAGCTGTTTTTT. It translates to CASSINRNTGELFF.

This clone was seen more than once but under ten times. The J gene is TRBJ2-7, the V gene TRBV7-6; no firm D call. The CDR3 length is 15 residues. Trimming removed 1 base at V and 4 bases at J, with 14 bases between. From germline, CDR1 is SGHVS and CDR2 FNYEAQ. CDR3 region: CASSLEVGSPYEQYF. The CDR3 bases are TGTGCCAGCAGCTTAGAAGTTGGCTCGCCGTACGAGCAGTACTTC. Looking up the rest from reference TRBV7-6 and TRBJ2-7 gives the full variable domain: GAGVSQSPRYKVTKRGQDVALRCDPISGHVSLYWYRQALGQGPEFLTYFNYEAQQDKSGLPNDRFSAERPEGSISTLTIQRTEQRDSAMYRCASSLEVGSPYEQYFGPGTRLTVT.

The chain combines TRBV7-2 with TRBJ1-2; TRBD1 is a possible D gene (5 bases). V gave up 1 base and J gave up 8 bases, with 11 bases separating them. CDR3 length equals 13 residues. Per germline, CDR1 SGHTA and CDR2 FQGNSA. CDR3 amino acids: CASSLGSGIGYTF. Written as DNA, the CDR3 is TGTGCCAGCAGCTTAGGTTCAGGGATCGGCTACACCTTC. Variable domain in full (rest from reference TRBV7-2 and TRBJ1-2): GAGVSQSPSNKVTEKGKDVELRCDPISGHTALYWYRQSLGQGLEFLIYFQGNSAPDKSGLPSDRFSAERTGGSVSTLTIQRTQQEDSAVYLCASSLGSGIGYTFGSGTRLTVV.

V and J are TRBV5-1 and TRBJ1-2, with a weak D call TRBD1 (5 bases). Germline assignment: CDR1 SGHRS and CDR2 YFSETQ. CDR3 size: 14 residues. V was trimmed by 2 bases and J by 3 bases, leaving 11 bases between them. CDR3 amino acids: CASSFSGDHYGYTF. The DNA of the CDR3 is TGCGCCAGCAGCTTTTCCGGGGACCACTATGGCTACACCTTC.